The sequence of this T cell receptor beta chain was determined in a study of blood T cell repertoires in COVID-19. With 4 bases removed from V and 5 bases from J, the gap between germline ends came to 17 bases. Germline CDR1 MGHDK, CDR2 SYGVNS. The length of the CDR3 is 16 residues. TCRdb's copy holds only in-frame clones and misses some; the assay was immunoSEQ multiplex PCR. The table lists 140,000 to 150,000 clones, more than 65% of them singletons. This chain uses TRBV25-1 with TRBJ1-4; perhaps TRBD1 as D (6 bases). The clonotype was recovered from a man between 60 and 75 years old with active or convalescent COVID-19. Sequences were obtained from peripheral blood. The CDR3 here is CASSGPTGQLNEKLFF. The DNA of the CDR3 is TGTGCCAGCAGTGGACCCACAGGGCAGCTCAATGAAAAACTGTTTTTT.